The rows below give T cell receptor beta chains drawn from one sample of a study of T cell changes during pregnancy in multiple sclerosis. Some clones are missing from TCRdb's copy, which holds only in-frame ones; the method was immunoSEQ multiplex PCR. The sample lists 55,000 or so clones, around 93% occurring once. This specimen was CD4+ T cells from peripheral blood mononuclear cells, taken after pregnancy. These receptor sequences come from a female donor in good health, enrolled as a control in a pregnancy study. CDR3s include the opening cysteine and the closing phenylalanine or tryptophan. D genes are given only for firm matches. The size field is filled for only some rows; it gives once, few, many or a size class.

clone_size d_call j_call v_call cdr3_aa cdr3_nt
. TRBD1 TRBJ1-2 TRBV28 CASSLWGQGSGYTF TGTGCCAGCAGTTTATGGGGACAGGGGAGCGGCTACACCTTC
. TRBD1 TRBJ2-5 TRBV6-5 CASSYGAGGGQETQYF TGTGCCAGCAGTTACGGGGCAGGGGGCGGGCAAGAGACCCAGTACTTC
. TRBD1 TRBJ1-2 TRBV7-3 CASSLRGPGQRLYYTF TGTGCCAGCAGCTTGAGGGGACCGGGACAGAGACTTTACTACACCTTC
once . TRBJ2-7 TRBV5-4 CASSARLQQGSEQYF TGTGCCAGCAGCGCTCGACTCCAACAGGGCTCCGAGCAGTACTTC
. TRBD1 TRBJ1-2 TRBV7-2 CASIKGARGYTF TGTGCCAGCATCAAGGGGGCAAGAGGCTACACCTTC
. . TRBJ1-4 TRBV5-8 CASSLPQGRVEKLFF TGTGCCAGCAGCTTGCCCCAGGGGCGGGTAGAAAAACTGTTTTTT
. . TRBJ2-1 TRBV7-2 CASSLSGGAGNEQFF TGTGCCAGCAGCTTATCTGGGGGGGCAGGGAATGAGCAGTTCTTC
. . TRBJ2-7 TRBV9 CASSVLRGFSYEQYF TGTGCCAGCAGCGTACTCCGGGGGTTCTCCTACGAGCAGTACTTC
. TRBD1 TRBJ1-4 TRBV28 CASSLATGTGEKLFF TGTGCCAGCAGTTTAGCCACCGGGACAGGAGAAAAACTGTTTTTT
. . TRBJ2-1 TRBV6-6 CASSLAYNEQFF TGTGCCAGCAGCCTAGCGTACAATGAGCAGTTCTTC
few . TRBJ1-2 TRBV6-1 CASSERFGGDGYTF TGTGCCAGCAGTGAAAGGTTTGGGGGGGATGGCTACACCTTC
. . TRBJ1-2 TRBV6-1 CASSEGGGVNYGYTF TGTGCCAGCAGTGAAGGAGGGGGAGTGAACTATGGCTACACCTTC
. . TRBJ1-1 TRBV7-2 CASSFPTGSEAFF TGTGCCAGCAGCTTTCCGACGGGGAGTGAAGCTTTCTTT
. TRBD2 TRBJ2-2 TRBV28 CASSSGGRSGGSNTGELFF TGTGCCAGCAGTTCGGGCGGGAGGAGCGGGGGGTCGAACACCGGGGAGCTGTTTTTT
few . TRBJ1-1 TRBV7-2 CASSFGNTEAFF TGTGCCAGCAGCTTCGGGAACACTGAAGCTTTCTTT
. TRBD2 TRBJ2-1 TRBV12-5 CASAPRGDRQFF TGTGCTAGTGCCCCGCGGGGGGACCGGCAGTTCTTC
. . TRBJ2-7 TRBV7-8 CASSHWKGQKFYEQYF TGTGCCAGCAGCCACTGGAAAGGACAGAAGTTCTACGAGCAGTACTTC
. . TRBJ1-2 TRBV7-9 CASSLVGAYGYTF TGTGCCAGCAGCTTAGTGGGGGCCTATGGCTACACCTTC
once TRBD1 TRBJ2-1 TRBV7-9 CASSFRDSSYNEQFF TGTGCCAGCAGCTTCCGGGACAGTTCCTACAATGAGCAGTTCTTC
. TRBD1 TRBJ2-7 TRBV14 CASSPRTGRSYEQYF TGTGCCAGCAGCCCGAGGACAGGGAGATCCTACGAGCAGTACTTC
. . TRBJ2-7 TRBV28 CASSLGGGGVYEQYF TGTGCCAGCAGTTTAGGGGGCGGTGGAGTTTACGAGCAGTACTTC
. . TRBJ1-2 TRBV11-2 CASSLVPRGDGYGYTF TGTGCCAGCAGCCTAGTACCCCGGGGGGACGGCTATGGCTACACCTTC
. TRBD1 TRBJ1-6 TRBV30 CALGTGHRYNSPLHF TGTGCCTTGGGGACAGGGCATCGCTATAATTCACCCCTCCACTTT
. . TRBJ1-2 TRBV7-9 CASSWGTSYGYTF TGTGCCAGCAGCTGGGGGACATCATATGGCTACACCTTC
. TRBD1 TRBJ1-4 TRBV7-6 CASSPNRGTGITNEKLFF TGTGCCAGCAGCCCCAACAGAGGGACAGGGATAACTAATGAAAAACTGTTTTTT
few . TRBJ1-2 TRBV5-8 CASSRGSGYGYTF TGTGCCAGCAGCAGGGGGTCAGGGTATGGCTACACCTTC
. TRBD1 TRBJ1-1 TRBV4-2 CASSQTGGVNTEAFF TGTGCCAGCAGCCAAACAGGGGGGGTGAACACTGAAGCTTTCTTT
. TRBD1 TRBJ1-2 TRBV6-5 CASSFGQGFGHYGYTF TGTGCCAGCAGTTTCGGACAGGGTTTCGGCCATTATGGCTACACCTTC
. . TRBJ2-2 TRBV9 CASSVWGSGKGTGELFF TGTGCCAGCAGCGTATGGGGTTCGGGGAAGGGCACCGGGGAGCTGTTTTTT
. TRBD1 TRBJ1-4 TRBV7-9 CASSLGTADEKLFF TGTGCCAGCAGCCTCGGGACAGCGGATGAAAAACTGTTTTTT
. . TRBJ2-1 TRBV20-1 CSASGGNEQFF TGCAGTGCTAGCGGGGGAAATGAGCAGTTCTTC
. TRBD1 TRBJ1-6 TRBV7-3 CASSYRGLAPLHF TGTGCCAGCAGCTACAGGGGGCTCGCGCCCCTCCACTTT
once TRBD1 TRBJ1-6 TRBV7-2 CASSLAAQGRNSPLHF TGTGCCAGCAGCTTAGCCGCACAGGGGCGGAATTCACCCCTCCACTTT
. TRBD1 TRBJ1-2 TRBV19 CASSMQSGTGTYGYTF TGTGCCAGTAGTATGCAATCCGGGACAGGCACCTATGGCTACACCTTC
. . TRBJ1-5 TRBV19 CATSFSSNQPQHF TGTGCCACTTCGTTTTCTAGCAATCAGCCCCAGCATTTT
. TRBD2 TRBJ2-1 TRBV9 CASSVGGLAGVGEQFF TGTGCCAGCAGCGTAGGGGGTCTAGCGGGGGTGGGGGAGCAGTTCTTC
. TRBD1 TRBJ1-3 TRBV5-1 CASRPADRAGNTIYF TGCGCCAGCAGGCCGGCGGACAGGGCTGGAAACACCATATATTTT
. TRBD1 TRBJ1-1 TRBV7-6 CASSPAQGLEAFF TGTGCCAGCAGCCCTGCACAGGGGCTCGAAGCTTTCTTT
. . TRBJ1-2 TRBV4-3 CASSRSASLDFYGYTF TGCGCCAGCAGCCGCTCGGCCAGCCTCGACTTCTATGGCTACACCTTC
. TRBD2 TRBJ2-5 TRBV18 CASSPAGDQETQYF TGTGCCAGCTCGCCCGCGGGGGACCAAGAGACCCAGTACTTC
. TRBD1 TRBJ2-7 TRBV30 CAWSGQGHEQYF TGTGCCTGGAGTGGACAGGGCCACGAGCAGTACTTC
. TRBD1 TRBJ1-6 TRBV6-5 CASSAGTERNSPLHF TGTGCCAGCAGCGCCGGGACAGAAAGAAATTCACCCCTCCACTTT
. . TRBJ1-5 TRBV19 CASSIGGRYSNQPQHF TGTGCCAGTAGTATAGGGGGCCGGTATAGCAATCAGCCCCAGCATTTT
. TRBD1 TRBJ1-2 TRBV6-1 CASSDHGQGGYGYTF TGTGCCAGCAGTGACCATGGACAGGGCGGCTATGGCTACACCTTC
once TRBD1 TRBJ1-5 TRBV12-5 CASGLRGTGAYSNQPQHF TGTGCTAGTGGTTTGAGAGGGACAGGGGCCTATAGCAATCAGCCCCAGCATTTT
. . TRBJ2-3 TRBV18 CASSPLPSADTQYF TGTGCCAGCTCACCTCTACCGTCGGCAGATACGCAGTATTTT
. . TRBJ1-1 TRBV7-8 CASSLGTPGWDTEAFF TGTGCCAGCAGCTTGGGGACACCAGGCTGGGACACTGAAGCTTTCTTT
. . TRBJ2-7 TRBV30 CAWSVRGEQYF TGTGCCTGGAGTGTACGCGGGGAGCAGTACTTC
. TRBD2 TRBJ2-6 TRBV27 CASRRRGSDSGANVLTF TGTGCCAGCAGGCGGCGGGGGTCCGACTCTGGGGCCAACGTCCTGACTTTC
. . TRBJ1-1 TRBV5-1 CASSLGQTRAFF TGCGCCAGCAGCTTGGGACAAACAAGGGCTTTCTTT
. . TRBJ2-5 TRBV7-6 CASSLGEAETQYF TGTGCCAGCAGCTTAGGGGAGGCGGAGACCCAGTACTTC
. TRBD1 TRBJ1-2 TRBV28 CASSRTGGFYGYTF TGTGCCAGCAGTCGGACAGGCGGTTTCTATGGCTACACCTTC
once TRBD1 TRBJ1-3 TRBV4-3 CASSQQTGGGNTIYF TGCGCCAGCAGCCAACAGACAGGGGGAGGAAACACCATATATTTT
. TRBD2 TRBJ2-6 TRBV9 CASSSRSAGGLSGANVLTF TGTGCCAGCAGCTCCCGTTCAGCGGGGGGCCTCTCTGGGGCCAACGTCCTGACTTTC